The clone carrying this T cell receptor (beta chain) was recorded only once. The source of the sample is a study of blood T cell repertoires in COVID-19. Across the whole study: Donors in the United States, Italy and Spain gave samples during acute or convalescent COVID-19. PBMCs, B-cell-depleted T cells, or T cells were the source of the cDNA or gDNA that made up the material.

CDR1 and CDR2 (germline): SGHTA, FQGNSA. The CDR3 contains 15 residues. V lost 1 base, J lost 10 bases, and 7 bases stayed unmatched. In the source study's methods: From reference gene primer amplification, estimates of nucleated cell counts were derived. Libraries were prepared by immunoSEQ multiplex PCR; TCRdb keeps only in-frame clonotypes and omits some of them. V and J calls and clone size are copied from that table; D and trimming were computed from the DNA. Of 45,000 to 55,000 clones detected, approximately 88% appear once; the ten largest clones hold 4.4%. The rearrangement joins TRBV7-2 to TRBJ2-1, with 10 nucleotides matching TRBD2. The sequencing sample was made of peripheral blood. The source of this sequence is a man aged 50 or older with active COVID-19. The CDR3 sequence: CASSLDSGLASEQFF. As DNA, the CDR3 is TGTGCCAGCAGCTTAGATTCGGGACTAGCGTCGGAGCAGTTCTTC.